These 24 T cell receptor beta chains were sequenced from one sample in a study of immune cell composition in non-small cell lung cancer. Assay: immunoSEQ multiplex PCR; the TCRdb copy retains only in-frame clones and omits some. The repertoire has about 5,000 clones, 65% to 90% of them found once; the top ten carry over 9.5%. The material sequenced was lung tumor tissue. These receptors all come from a human donor with non-small cell lung cancer.

The chain carries TRBV5-6 and TRBJ2-5; perhaps D is TRBD1 or TRBD2 (5 bases each). V was clipped by 3 bases and J by 2 bases, with 14 bases between them. The CDR3 is made up of 15 amino acids. Germline V CDR1 and CDR2: SGHDT, YYEEEE. The CDR3 loop is CASSSPGRRQETQYF. The CDR3 region has the DNA TGTGCCAGCAGCTCGCCGGGACGGCGGCAAGAGACCCAGTACTTC.

This chain connects TRBV29-1 to TRBJ2-5, with a possible D match to TRBD1 (6 bases). V was pared by 6 bases and J by 5 bases, with 25 bases between. CDR1 and CDR2 from the germline V gene are SQVTM and ANQGSEA. The CDR3 covers 16 residues. As DNA, the CDR3 is TGCAGCGTGGTCGGGGTAAGGGACAACCCCTCGGAGACCCAGTACTTC. Translation gives CSVVGVRDNPSETQYF.

The V call is TRBV5-5, the J call TRBJ2-5, with D possibly being TRBD1 (6 bases). V lost 4 bases to trimming and J lost 2 bases, with 9 bases between them. The CDR3 spans 13 residues. The germline CDR1 and CDR2 sequences are SGHKS and YYEKEE (reference sequence). The CDR3 loop reads CASSRTGQETQYF. The CDR3 coding sequence is TGTGCCAGCAGCAGAACAGGGCAAGAGACCCAGTACTTC. The variable domain in full, completed from reference TRBV5-5 and TRBJ2-5, reads DAGVTQSPTHLIKTRGQQVTLRCSPISGHKSVSWYQQVLGQGPQFIFQYYEKEERGRGNFPDRFSARQFPNYSSELNVNALLLGDSALYLCASSRTGQETQYFGPGTRLLVL.

This clone ranks as large. The gene calls are TRBV6-6 and TRBJ1-2; unclear D gene. The CDR3 spans 12 residues. Trimming shortened V by 2 bases and J by 8 bases, and 9 bases separated the two germline ends. Germline assignment: CDR1 MNHNY and CDR2 SVGAGI (reference sequence). CDR3 bases: TGTGCCAGCAGTTACCCAGATCCGGGCTACACCTTC. Protein: CASSYPDPGYTF.

The chain carries TRBV29-1 and TRBJ1-4, with a possible D match to TRBD1 (5 bases). The germline CDR1 and CDR2 sequences are SQVTM and ANQGSEA. The CDR3 is 14 residues long. V was pared by 5 bases and J by 6 bases, with 16 bases between. In nucleotides, the CDR3 is TGCAGCGTTTCTTCCGGGACCTACGATGAAAAACTGTTTTTT. Its translation is CSVSSGTYDEKLFF.

CDR3 sequence: CASSVAGYQETQYF. Here the CDR3 DNA reads TGTGCCAGCAGCGTAGCAGGTTACCAAGAGACCCAGTACTTC. The rearrangement uses TRBV9 and TRBJ2-5; D unresolved. The germline CDR1 and CDR2 sequences are SGDLS and YYNGEE. The CDR3 has 14 amino acids. Trimming removed 0 bases from V and 0 bases from J, with 6 bases in between. Full variable domain (outside the CDR3, taken from reference TRBV9 and TRBJ2-5): DSGVTQTPKHLITATGQRVTLRCSPRSGDLSVYWYQQSLDQGLQFLIQYYNGEERAKGNILERFSAQQFPDLHSELNLSSLELGDSALYFCASSVAGYQETQYFGPGTRLLVL.

The J gene is TRBJ1-1, the V gene TRBV6-5; D remains unclear. The germline V and J ends were trimmed by 5 bases and 3 bases, with 10 bases remaining between them. This CDR3 contains 13 residues. The germline V gene has CDR1 MNHEY and CDR2 SVGAGI. DNA for the CDR3: TGTGCCAGCAGTGAGGTTGGGTACACTGAAGCTTTCTTT. Encoded protein: CASSEVGYTEAFF.

This clone is large (0.1 to 1%). The chain links TRBV5-1 to TRBJ2-7, with a weak D call TRBD2 (6 bases). From germline, CDR1 is SGHRS and CDR2 YFSETQ. V was cut by 6 bases and J by 0 bases, with 13 bases left in between. CDR3 length equals 14 residues. The CDR3: CASTEAGSSYEQYF. DNA of the CDR3: TGCGCCAGCACCGAGGCGGGGAGCTCCTACGAGCAGTACTTC.

V gene TRBV18 combines with J gene TRBJ1-1; 7 nucleotides match TRBD1. The CDR3 has 14 residues. Trimming removed 5 bases from V and 3 bases from J; junction bases left unmatched: 6. Germline V gene sequence: CDR1 KGHSH, CDR2 LQKENI. CDR3 nucleotides: TGTGCCAGCTCAGGAGGGGGCGCGGACACTGAAGCTTTCTTT. Translation gives CASSGGGADTEAFF.

This clone appeared a single time. The chain uses TRBV2 and TRBJ2-7, with 7 positions matching TRBD1. CDR1 and CDR2 from the germline V gene are SNHLY and FYNNEI. Trimming removed 8 bases from V and 3 bases from J; junction bases left unmatched: 7. CDR3 size: 13 residues. The CDR3 nucleotides read TGTGCCAGCGTGACAGGGATTGACTACGAGCAGTACTTC. Its translation: CASVTGIDYEQYF.

This chain joins TRBV7-9 and TRBJ1-2, with 8 bases lining up with TRBD1. V lost 8 bases and J lost 8; bases outside the gene matches: 16. This CDR3 has 15 residues. Germline V CDR1 and CDR2: SEHNR, FQNEAQ (reference sequence). The CDR3 nucleotides are TGTGCCAGCTTCGTCCCGGACAGGGCGATGAGCGGCTACACCTTC. Encoded protein: CASFVPDRAMSGYTF.

The rearrangement links TRBV7-3 to TRBJ1-1; D gene ambiguous. Germline-derived CDR1 and CDR2 are SGHTA and FQGTGA. V lost 4 bases and J lost 0, with 6 bases in between. The CDR3 loop spans 13 amino acids. Here the CDR3 DNA reads TGTGCCAGCAGCTCCTACGTGAACACTGAAGCTTTCTTT. It encodes CASSSYVNTEAFF.

The chain's CDR3 is CARVPLTGKIPEAFF. The CDR3 DNA reads TGTGCCAGGGTACCACTGACAGGAAAGATCCCTGAAGCTTTCTTT. This chain links TRBV6-4 with TRBJ1-1; TRBD1 might be the D (6 bases). Per germline, CDR1 MRHNA and CDR2 SNTAGT. The length of the CDR3 is 15 residues. The V and J ends lost 9 bases and 6 bases respectively, with 23 bases between them.

This chain links TRBV5-1 with TRBJ2-2; no clear D gene. V was cut by 1 base and J by 2 bases, with 6 bases left in between. Germline V gene data show CDR1 as SGHRS and CDR2 as YFSETQ. The CDR3 has 14 residues. Here the CDR3 reads CASSLNINTGELFF. CDR3 coding DNA: TGCGCCAGCAGCTTGAACATCAACACCGGGGAGCTGTTTTTT.

V gene TRBV15 combines with J gene TRBJ1-5, with a tentative D call TRBD1 (6 bases). The length of the CDR3 is 17 residues. Germline CDR1 LNHNV, CDR2 YYDKDF (reference sequence). Between the trimmed V and J ends, which lost 1 base and 2 bases, there was a span of 15 bases. The CDR3, as DNA: TGTGCCACCAGCAGAGGGGTCAGGGGTCAAGGCAATCAGCCCCAGCATTTT. Its protein product is CATSRGVRGQGNQPQHF.

This chain uses TRBV19 with TRBJ1-5, with D maybe TRBD1 (6 bases). Trimming took 6 bases from V and 1 from J, leaving 13 bases between them. The CDR3 runs 15 residues. Per germline, CDR1 LNHDA and CDR2 SQIVND (reference sequence). This CDR3 reads CASRGSGASNQPQHF. The CDR3 bases are TGTGCCAGTAGGGGGTCGGGGGCGAGCAATCAGCCCCAGCATTTT.

This chain uses TRBV7-9 with TRBJ1-4; D is unclear. The CDR3 spans 12 residues. Germline loops: CDR1 SEHNR, CDR2 FQNEAQ (reference sequence). V dropped 1 base and J dropped 8 bases, with 5 bases sitting between them. The CDR3 loop reads CASSLGGEKLFF. CDR3 DNA sequence: TGTGCCAGCAGCTTAGGGGGAGAAAAACTGTTTTTT.

This chain uses TRBV6-5 with TRBJ1-2; maybe TRBD1 (5 bases). With 7 bases removed from V and 3 bases from J, the gap between germline ends came to 15 bases. Germline CDR1 and CDR2: MNHEY and SVGAGI. The CDR3 sequence is 14 residues long. CDR3 sequence reads: CASTFVGADYGYTF. CDR3 DNA sequence: TGTGCCAGCACCTTTGTTGGGGCAGACTATGGCTACACCTTC.

V and J are TRBV30 and TRBJ2-2; no clear D gene. Trimming pared 2 bases from V and 5 bases from J, leaving 9 bases between. The germline gives CDR1 GTSNPN, CDR2 SVGIG (reference sequence). The CDR3 totals 13 residues. The CDR3 loop is CAWSRSKTGELFF. Written as DNA, the CDR3 is TGTGCCTGGAGTCGCTCAAAGACCGGGGAGCTGTTTTTT. Variable domain in full (rest from reference TRBV30 and TRBJ2-2): SQTIHQWPATLVQPVGSPLSLECTVEGTSNPNLYWYRQAAGRGLQLLFYSVGIGQISSEVPQNLSASRPQDRQFILSSKKLLLSDSGFYLCAWSRSKTGELFFGEGSRLTVL.

This clone occurred once. This chain links TRBV19 with TRBJ1-1, with 7 bases matching TRBD1. CDR1 is LNHDA, CDR2 SQIVND, per germline (reference sequence). The CDR3 consists of 14 residues. J lost 0 bases, V lost 3 bases, and 1 base had no gene match. CDR3 residues: CASSMGQLNTEAFF. CDR3 coding DNA: TGTGCCAGTAGTATGGGACAGTTGAACACTGAAGCTTTCTTT.

This sequence joins TRBV9 and TRBJ2-3; unclear D gene. V lost 0 bases to trimming and J lost 1 base, with 9 bases between them. This CDR3 is built from 15 residues. Germline assignment: CDR1 SGDLS and CDR2 YYNGEE. The CDR3 DNA follows: TGTGCCAGCAGCGTAGAACCGCGCGGCACAGATACGCAGTATTTT. As protein: CASSVEPRGTDTQYF.

This chain links TRBV7-2 with TRBJ2-3, with TRBD2 identical over 8 bases. The CDR3 extends over 16 amino acids. V shed 4 bases and J 1 base; nucleotides not matched to a gene: 7. Germline lookup yields CDR1 SGHTA and CDR2 FQGNSA. The CDR3 here is CASSSTLLAGTDTQYF. The CDR3, as DNA: TGTGCCAGCAGCTCAACCCTACTAGCGGGCACAGATACGCAGTATTTT.

The J gene is TRBJ1-2, the V gene TRBV6-6; 8 nucleotides line up with TRBD1. The CDR3 runs to 13 residues. Germline values: CDR1 MNHNY, CDR2 SVGAGI (reference sequence). V trimming: 7 bases; J trimming: 6 bases; junction bases outside the gene matches: 7. CDR3 loop: CASNPWTGHGYTF. CDR3 DNA sequence: TGTGCCAGCAACCCATGGACAGGGCATGGCTACACCTTC.

The V call is TRBV7-9, the J call TRBJ1-2; D possibly corresponds to TRBD1 (6 bases). Germline lookup yields CDR1 SEHNR and CDR2 FQNEAQ (reference sequence). V lost 4 bases and J lost 8, with 29 bases in between. The CDR3 is 18 amino acids. The CDR3 loop reads CASSSTGGNYDRRDGYTF. The CDR3 DNA reads as TGTGCCAGCAGCTCAACGGGGGGCAATTACGACAGACGGGACGGCTACACCTTC. The variable domain in full, with the rest retrieved from reference TRBV7-9 and TRBJ1-2, is DTGVSQNPRHKITKRGQNVTFRCDPISEHNRLYWYRQTLGQGPEFLTYFQNEAQLEKSRLLSDRFSAERPKGSFSTLEIQRTEQGDSAMYLCASSSTGGNYDRRDGYTFGSGTRLTVV.